This T cell receptor (beta chain) is from a study of T cells after yellow fever vaccination. Study summary: SMART-Seq v4 Ultra Low Input prepared the low-cell-number fractions.

Template switching with 5'RACE generated the TCR cDNA and added a universal primer site and UMIs. TCRdb called the 5' RACE reads again in MiXCR, with one record for every CDR3 protein. The sample shows tens of thousands of distinct CDR3 sequences, approximately 7.3% of them seen only once. The CDR3 sequence is 12 residues long. The V end was cut by 7 bases, the J end by 5 bases, with 10 bases between. Germline V gene data show CDR1 as SGHAT and CDR2 as FQNNGV. The V and J genes are TRBV11-2 and TRBJ2-3; unclear D gene. This clonotype originated in a man between 18 and 35 years old who received the YFV17D yellow fever vaccine. The specimen comprised CD8+ T cells sorted from PBMCs, sampled 10 to 11 days after the first yellow fever vaccination. This chain's CDR3 is CASTPPGDTQYF. Written as DNA, the CDR3 is TGTGCCAGCACCCCTCCGGGAGATACGCAGTATTTT. The whole variable domain, remainder taken from reference TRBV11-2 and TRBJ2-3, is EAGVAQSPRYKIIEKRQSVAFWCNPISGHATLYWYQQILGQGPKLLIQFQNNGVVDDSQLPKDRFSAERLKGVDSTLKIQPAKLEDSAVYLCASTPPGDTQYFGPGTRLTVL.